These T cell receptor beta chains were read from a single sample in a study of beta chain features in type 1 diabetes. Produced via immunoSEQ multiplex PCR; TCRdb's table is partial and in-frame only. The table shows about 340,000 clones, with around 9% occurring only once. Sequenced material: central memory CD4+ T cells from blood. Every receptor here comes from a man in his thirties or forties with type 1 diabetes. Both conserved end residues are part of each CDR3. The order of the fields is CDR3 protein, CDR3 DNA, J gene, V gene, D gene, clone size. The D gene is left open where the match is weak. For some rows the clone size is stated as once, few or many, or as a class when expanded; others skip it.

CASSSQGTGELFF,TGTGCCAGCAGCTCTCAGGGCACCGGGGAGCTGTTTTTT,TRBJ2-2,TRBV7-2,.,.
CASSPGTGEVSPLHF,TGTGCCAGCAGTCCCGGGACAGGGGAGGTATCACCCCTCCACTTT,TRBJ1-6,TRBV6-5,TRBD1,.
CASSEDRDSNQPQHF,TGTGCCAGCAGCGAGGACAGGGATAGCAATCAGCCCCAGCATTTT,TRBJ1-5,TRBV14,TRBD1,few
CASSVSLYSGTLGTDTQYF,TGTGCCAGCAGCGTAAGTCTTTATTCCGGGACTCTAGGCACAGATACGCAGTATTTT,TRBJ2-3,TRBV9,.,.
CASSPQDRGEQYF,TGTGCCAGCAGCCCCCAGGATAGGGGAGAGCAGTACTTC,TRBJ2-7,TRBV9,.,.
CSVEDRVGRRNTEAFF,TGCAGCGTTGAAGATAGGGTGGGTCGAAGGAACACTGAAGCTTTCTTT,TRBJ1-1,TRBV29-1,.,.
CSARGTGEAFF,TGCAGTGCTAGAGGGACAGGGGAAGCTTTCTTT,TRBJ1-1,TRBV20-1,TRBD1,few
CASSARLGETQYF,TGCGCCAGCAGCGCACGACTAGGAGAGACCCAGTACTTC,TRBJ2-5,TRBV5-1,.,.
CASSFGISSSGNTIYF,TGTGCCAGCAGTTTCGGAATCTCCAGCTCTGGAAACACCATATATTTT,TRBJ1-3,TRBV6-5,.,.
CASSPPGRVSVGYTF,TGTGCCAGCAGCCCCCCGGGCAGGGTGTCGGTCGGCTACACCTTC,TRBJ1-2,TRBV7-2,.,.
CASSLAQLAGAGNEQFF,TGTGCCAGCAGCTTAGCGCAACTAGCGGGGGCCGGAAATGAGCAGTTCTTC,TRBJ2-1,TRBV7-2,TRBD2,once
CASSPFSGGAQETQYF,TGTGCCAGCAGCCCATTTAGCGGGGGGGCTCAAGAGACCCAGTACTTC,TRBJ2-5,TRBV7-8,TRBD2,few
CASSPDLSSVAGGRNEQFF,TGCGCCAGCAGCCCCGATCTTTCTTCGGTAGCGGGGGGACGCAATGAGCAGTTCTTC,TRBJ2-1,TRBV4-3,TRBD2,few
CAWSVNLSYGYTF,TGTGCCTGGAGTGTGAATCTCAGCTATGGCTACACCTTC,TRBJ1-2,TRBV30,.,.
CASSLGINSPLHF,TGCGCCAGCAGCTTGGGGATTAATTCACCCCTCCACTTT,TRBJ1-6,TRBV5-1,.,.
CASREMTGSYEQYF,TGTGCCAGCAGAGAAATGACAGGGTCCTACGAGCAGTACTTC,TRBJ2-7,TRBV7-2,TRBD1,.
CASSFPDRGIYEQYF,TGTGCCAGCAGTTTCCCGGACAGGGGAATCTACGAGCAGTACTTC,TRBJ2-7,TRBV28,TRBD1,.
CSVVGGQTNTGELFF,TGCAGCGTTGTCGGGGGCCAGACGAACACCGGGGAGCTGTTTTTT,TRBJ2-2,TRBV29-1,.,few
CASSFGTSGSHYEQYF,TGTGCCAGCAGCTTCGGGACTAGCGGGTCGCACTACGAGCAGTACTTC,TRBJ2-7,TRBV7-9,TRBD2,few
CASSIIRNHEQYF,TGTGCCAGCAGCATTATCAGGAATCACGAGCAGTACTTC,TRBJ2-7,TRBV5-4,.,few
CASSTGTGVLGYTF,TGTGCCAGCAGTACCGGGACAGGGGTCTTGGGCTACACCTTC,TRBJ1-2,TRBV7-2,TRBD1,few
CASSLEGAQNSPLHF,TGTGCCAGCAGCTTAGAGGGGGCGCAGAATTCACCCCTCCACTTT,TRBJ1-6,TRBV7-2,TRBD1,many
CASSLVQGFDEQYF,TGCGCCAGCAGCTTGGTACAGGGTTTCGACGAGCAGTACTTC,TRBJ2-7,TRBV5-1,.,.
CASSFGVPGNTIYF,TGTGCCAGCAGCTTCGGGGTCCCTGGAAACACCATATATTTT,TRBJ1-3,TRBV13,.,few
CASSLAGQGHGYTF,TGTGCCAGCAGCTTAGCGGGACAGGGCCATGGCTACACCTTC,TRBJ1-2,TRBV7-2,TRBD1,.
CASSRLGHAEQYF,TGTGCCAGCAGTCGTCTGGGCCACGCCGAGCAGTACTTC,TRBJ2-7,TRBV27,.,.
CASSEGQGLGAFF,TGTGCCAGCAGTGAGGGACAGGGGCTAGGAGCTTTCTTT,TRBJ1-1,TRBV2,TRBD1,.
CASSLAQSTGELFF,TGTGCCAGCAGCTTAGCGCAGAGCACCGGGGAGCTGTTTTTT,TRBJ2-2,TRBV7-2,.,few
CASKGPSTDTQYF,TGTGCCAGCAAAGGCCCTAGCACAGATACGCAGTATTTT,TRBJ2-3,TRBV27,.,.
CSVEDPETQYF,TGCAGCGTTGAAGATCCTGAGACCCAGTACTTC,TRBJ2-5,TRBV29-1,.,many
CASSESLRAEAFF,TGTGCCAGCAGTGAATCCCTCAGGGCTGAAGCTTTCTTT,TRBJ1-1,TRBV2,.,many
CASSTPGGRNEKLFF,TGTGCCAGCAGCACTCCCGGGGGCCGTAATGAAAAACTGTTTTTT,TRBJ1-4,TRBV7-9,.,.